This T cell receptor beta chain was profiled in a study of blood T cell repertoires in COVID-19. The protocol was immunoSEQ multiplex PCR, while the TCRdb copy is restricted to in-frame clones and leaves out a portion. Here the sample spans 120,000 or so clones, around 90% being singletons. CDR1 is SQVTM and CDR2 is ANQGSEA in the germline V gene. The CDR3 spans 11 residues. Trimming pared 7 bases from V and 3 bases from J, leaving 10 bases between. Source material: peripheral blood. J is TRBJ2-7 and V is TRBV29-1, with D perhaps TRBD2 (5 bases). This sequence originates from a human donor in a cohort sampled during active COVID-19. The CDR3 protein is CSANEGYEQYF. As DNA, the CDR3 is TGCAGCGCCAACGAGGGCTACGAGCAGTACTTC.